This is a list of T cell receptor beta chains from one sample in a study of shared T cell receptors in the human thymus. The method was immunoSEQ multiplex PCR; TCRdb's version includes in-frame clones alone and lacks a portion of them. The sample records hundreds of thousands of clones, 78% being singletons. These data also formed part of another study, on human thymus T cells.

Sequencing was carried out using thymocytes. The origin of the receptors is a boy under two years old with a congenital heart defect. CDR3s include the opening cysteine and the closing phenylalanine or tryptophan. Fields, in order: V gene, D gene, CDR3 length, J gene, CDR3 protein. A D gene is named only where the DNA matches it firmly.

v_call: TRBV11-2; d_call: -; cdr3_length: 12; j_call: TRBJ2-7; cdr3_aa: CASSTEIDEQYF
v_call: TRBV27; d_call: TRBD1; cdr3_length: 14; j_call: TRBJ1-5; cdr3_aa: CASRTGMHNQPQHF
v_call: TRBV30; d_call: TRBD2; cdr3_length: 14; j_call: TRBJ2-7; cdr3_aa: CAWSLLAGPYEQYF
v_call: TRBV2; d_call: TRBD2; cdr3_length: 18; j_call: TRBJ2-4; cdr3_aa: CASSILAGGPLAKNIQYF
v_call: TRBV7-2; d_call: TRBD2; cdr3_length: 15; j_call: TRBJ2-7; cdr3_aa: CASSLPGRASYEQYF
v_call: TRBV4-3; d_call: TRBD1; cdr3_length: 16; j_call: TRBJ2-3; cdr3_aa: CASSHEIRGSKDTQYF
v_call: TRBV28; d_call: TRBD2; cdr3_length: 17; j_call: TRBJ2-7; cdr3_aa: CASSLRLAGGTYWEQYF
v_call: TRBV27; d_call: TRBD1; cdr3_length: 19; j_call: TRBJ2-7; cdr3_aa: CASSLPNKPPGQGNHEQYF
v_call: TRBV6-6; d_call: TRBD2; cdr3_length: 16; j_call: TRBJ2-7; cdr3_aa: CASTPGGASGSGEQYF
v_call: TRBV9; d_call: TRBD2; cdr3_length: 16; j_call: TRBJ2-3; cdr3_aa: CASSSYPGLATDTQYF
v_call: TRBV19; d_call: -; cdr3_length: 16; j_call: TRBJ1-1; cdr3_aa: CASSIVPRQGGPEAFF
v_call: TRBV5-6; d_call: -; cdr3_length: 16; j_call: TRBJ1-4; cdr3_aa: CASSFVRRGGNEKLFF
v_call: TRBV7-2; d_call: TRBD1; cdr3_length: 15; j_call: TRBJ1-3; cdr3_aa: CASSPTGKSGNTIYF
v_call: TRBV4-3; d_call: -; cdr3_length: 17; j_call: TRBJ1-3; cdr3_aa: CASSLRGGGQVGNTIYF
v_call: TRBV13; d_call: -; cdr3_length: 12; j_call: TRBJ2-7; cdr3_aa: CASSLDRYEQYF
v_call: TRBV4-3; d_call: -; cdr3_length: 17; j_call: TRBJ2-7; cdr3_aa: CASSQTFHRDTIYEQYF
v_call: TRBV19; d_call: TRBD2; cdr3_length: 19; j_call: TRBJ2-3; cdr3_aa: CASSPPGGRLAGYTDTQYF
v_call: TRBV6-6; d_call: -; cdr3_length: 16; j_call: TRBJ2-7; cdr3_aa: CASSFRDNVYSYEQYF
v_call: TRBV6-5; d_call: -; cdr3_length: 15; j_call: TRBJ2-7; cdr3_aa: CASSSPDRSSYEQYF
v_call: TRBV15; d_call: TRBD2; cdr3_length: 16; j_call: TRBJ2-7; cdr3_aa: CATSAGLAGESYEQYF